This T cell receptor (beta chain) was observed in a study of cytomegalovirus exposure and HLA in healthy donors. The wider study: Previous work identified roughly 120 million unique TCR beta sequences from around 200 million T cells.

Study results and caveats: As a later analysis revealed, the rate of TCR association differed by HLA locus, with DRB1 most and HLA-C fewest. Cytomegalovirus association was assigned to 150 to 200 TCR beta chains.

Every donor was a healthy person donating bone marrow. Amplification used 60 Vbeta primers and 13 Jbeta primers. Measured with immunoSEQ multiplex PCR; TCRdb has only the in-frame clones, and not every one. The data contain more than 100,000 clones, 78% of them singletons. Regarding this clone: What it recognizes is unknown.

The V and J ends lost 0 bases and 5 bases respectively, with 11 bases between them. The CDR3 consists of 14 residues. CDR1 is SGHRS, CDR2 YFSETQ, per germline. The chain is built from TRBV5-1 and TRBJ1-2; D gene ambiguous. The sequenced material came from PBMCs. This TCR was sampled from a young woman in good health and CMV-seronegative. The CDR3 DNA reads TGCGCCAGCAGCTTGGAATGGCGGGGATATGGCTACACCTTC. Protein: CASSLEWRGYGYTF.